The 20 T cell receptor beta chains given below trace back to one sample, sequenced in a study of blood T cells in healthy people across ages. With a J-beta primer mix and a sample-barcoded 5' primer, a second PCR ran about 7 to 11 cycles. TCRdb fed the 5' RACE reads into MiXCR, producing one record per CDR3 protein. The sample has about 580,000 distinct CDR3 sequences, less than 60% seen once; the top ten hold around 25%. The material sequenced was blood. These receptors came from a man at least 80 years old in good health.

The rearrangement joins TRBV11-3 to TRBJ2-1; D unresolved. The CDR3 loop spans 14 amino acids. Germline CDR1 SGHNT, CDR2 YENEEA. V gave up 5 bases and J gave up 6 bases, with 14 bases separating them. The CDR3 spells CASSIGRLGNEQFF. As DNA, the CDR3 is TGTGCCAGCAGCATAGGGCGCCTGGGCAATGAGCAGTTCTTC.

The chain carries TRBV7-2 and TRBJ2-2; tentative D call: TRBD2 (5 bases). The CDR3 has 12 amino acids. Trimming took 5 bases from V and 9 from J, leaving 10 bases between them. Per the germline V gene, CDR1 is SGHTA and CDR2 is FQGNSA. The CDR3 bases are TGTGCCAGCAGCCCACCCGGGAGGGAGCTGTTTTTT. Translating gives CASSPPGRELFF.

Notes on this clonotype: The final CDR3 position lacks the conserved phenylalanine or tryptophan, pointing to a likely read error. The rearrangement joins TRBV27 to TRBJ2-4, with D perhaps TRBD2 (5 bases). Trimming removed 6 bases from V and 8 bases from J, with 11 bases in between. This CDR3 spans 12 amino acids. CDR1 is MNHEY and CDR2 is SMNVEV in the germline V gene (reference sequence). This chain's CDR3 is CASSGWRDIQYY. Written as DNA, the CDR3 is TGTGCCAGCAGCGGGTGGCGGGACATTCAGTACTAC.

The V call is TRBV10-3, the J call TRBJ1-2; 10 bases are a match to TRBD1. CDR1 is ENHRY, CDR2 SYGVKD, per germline. The V and J ends lost 3 bases and 5 bases, in that order; junction bases with no gene match: 6. The CDR3 spans 15 residues. CDR3 coding DNA: TGTGCCATCAGTGAAAGACAGGGGGCGGATTATGGCTACACCTTC. Its translation: CAISERQGADYGYTF.

The chain carries TRBV5-5 and TRBJ1-5; TRBD1 matches at 7 bases. The length of the CDR3 is 15 residues. The V gene's germline CDR1 is SGHKS and CDR2 YYEKEE (reference sequence). With 7 bases clipped from V and 5 bases from J, the junction kept 12 bases outside the gene matches. The CDR3 protein is CASGRTGEPDQPQHF. In DNA, the CDR3 is TGTGCCAGCGGTCGTACAGGGGAGCCGGATCAGCCCCAGCATTTT.

This chain connects TRBV27 to TRBJ1-1; tentative D call: TRBD1 (6 bases). There are 14 residues in the CDR3. CDR1 MNHEY and CDR2 SMNVEV come from the germline V gene (reference sequence). Between the trimmed V and J ends, which lost 3 bases and 6 bases, there was a span of 14 bases. As DNA, the CDR3 is TGTGCCAGCAGTTTCGACCGCGGACAGTCTGAAGCTTTCTTT. This gives the protein CASSFDRGQSEAFF.

In this sample, this clonotype turned up a few times. V and J are TRBV7-3 and TRBJ2-7; D may correspond to TRBD1 or TRBD2 (5 bases each). This CDR3 spans 14 amino acids. The germline V gene encodes CDR1 SGHTA and CDR2 FQGTGA. Trimming removed 5 bases at V and 2 bases at J, with 13 bases between. This CDR3 reads CASSLNTGPYEQYF. The CDR3 DNA reads as TGTGCCAGCAGCCTGAACACGGGACCCTACGAGCAGTACTTC.

This clonotype was detected many times. The J gene is TRBJ2-2, the V gene TRBV6-5; D is unresolved. Between the trimmed V and J ends, which lost 6 bases and 3 bases, there was a span of 8 bases. Germline CDR1 is MNHEY and CDR2 is SVGAGI. The CDR3 sequence is 13 residues long. The CDR3 loop is CASRKLDTGELFF. The CDR3, as DNA: TGTGCCAGCAGAAAGTTGGACACCGGGGAGCTGTTTTTT.

J is TRBJ2-1 and V is TRBV7-9; D is tentatively TRBD1 or TRBD2 (5 bases each). The CDR3 loop spans 14 amino acids. Deletions cut 6 bases from V and 8 bases from J, with 17 bases between. The germline gives CDR1 SEHNR, CDR2 FQNEAQ (reference sequence). The DNA for the CDR3 is TGTGCCAGCAGGGCAGGGCCGGGGAACTATGAGCAGTTCTTC. Amino acids: CASRAGPGNYEQFF.

Worth noting for this clonotype: A read error is possible here, since a much larger clone lies one base away. The V call is TRBV6-5, the J call TRBJ1-1, with TRBD1 identical over 8 bases. Looked up from germline, CDR1 is MNHEY and CDR2 is SVGAGI. CDR3 length equals 14 residues. The CDR3 bases are TGTGCCAGCAGACGACAGGGGTTGAACGCTGAAGCTTTCTTT. This translates into CASRRQGLNAEAFF.

To note about this clonotype: An end of the junction differs from the germline gene, which may be a read error. J is TRBJ1-2 and V is TRBV5-1; D uncertain. Germline CDR1 reads SGHRS; CDR2 reads YFSETQ. The CDR3 runs 14 residues. CDR3 in DNA: TGCGCCAGCATCGGGCAGGACTTAAACTATGACTACACCTTC. Translation: CASIGQDLNYDYTF.

Only a few counts were recorded for this clonotype. V and J are TRBV6-5 and TRBJ1-6; D gene ambiguous. CDR1 and CDR2 (germline): MNHEY, SVGAGI. This CDR3 region has 14 residues. Between the trimmed V and J ends, which lost 0 bases and 8 bases, there was a span of 8 bases. The CDR3 protein is CASSYSNGDSPLHF. The CDR3 nucleotides read TGTGCCAGCAGTTACTCGAACGGCGATTCACCCCTCCACTTT.

The V call is TRBV6-6, the J call TRBJ1-2; TRBD1 aligns across 10 bases. The CDR3 consists of 14 residues. CDR1 MNHNY and CDR2 SVGAGI come from the germline V gene (reference sequence). Unmatched junction bases numbered 8, after V lost 5 bases and J lost 8 bases. The CDR3 DNA sequence: TGTGCCAGCAGTGTGGACAGGGGGATTGGGGGCTACACCTTC. This codes for CASSVDRGIGGYTF.

The V and J genes are TRBV5-1 and TRBJ2-7; TRBD2 agrees at 12 bases. This CDR3 comprises 16 residues. Germline CDR1 SGHRS, CDR2 YFSETQ. V gave up 3 bases and J gave up 7 bases; unmatched junction bases: 11. The CDR3 here is CASSSLTSGGLHEQYF. CDR3 DNA sequence: TGCGCCAGCAGCTCCCTGACTAGCGGGGGTTTACATGAGCAGTACTTC.

In its sample, this clonotype was seen a few times. The V gene is TRBV20-1, the J gene TRBJ2-4; 7 positions agree with TRBD1. The J segment lost 4 bases and the V segment lost 1 base, leaving 4 bases of the junction unmatched. Germline V gene sequence: CDR1 DFQATT, CDR2 SNEGSKA (reference sequence). The CDR3 contains 14 residues. The CDR3 DNA follows: TGCAGTGCTAGAGCAGGGGGTGGGAAAAACATTCAGTACTTC. Encoded protein: CSARAGGGKNIQYF.

This clonotype has just a few counts. CDR3 region: CASSLGGLAGGINNEQFF. CDR3 nucleotides: TGTGCCAGCAGCTTAGGGGGACTAGCGGGAGGGATCAACAATGAGCAGTTCTTC. V usage is TRBV11-1 and J usage is TRBJ2-1; 16 bases agree with TRBD2. Trimming removed 1 base from V and 5 bases from J; junction bases left unmatched: 5. Germline-derived CDR1 and CDR2 are SGHAT and FQDESV (reference sequence). The CDR3 extends over 18 amino acids.

This clonotype has a handful of counts. The chain uses TRBV3-1 and TRBJ1-2; 8 positions agree with TRBD1. This CDR3 has 12 residues. In germline, CDR1 is LGHDT, CDR2 YNNKEL (reference sequence). The J segment lost 8 bases and the V segment lost 6 bases, leaving 5 bases of the junction unmatched. The CDR3: CASRQDRDGYTF. CDR3 nucleotide sequence: TGTGCCAGCAGACAGGACAGGGACGGCTACACCTTC.

The chain employs TRBV9 and TRBJ2-4; TRBD2 might be the D (5 bases). TRBJ2-7 explains the end of the DNA better; the J call may be wrong. The V gene's germline CDR1 is SGDLS and CDR2 YYNGEE. The CDR3 spans 11 residues. In nucleotides, the CDR3 is TGTACGGGGAAGGCCTGGTACGAGCAGTACTTC. Translating gives CTGKAWYEQYF.

This sequence joins TRBV29-1 and TRBJ2-1, with a tentative D call TRBD1 (5 bases). The CDR3 is made up of 13 amino acids. The germline V and J ends were trimmed by 3 bases and 4 bases, with 10 bases remaining between them. Germline CDR1 SQVTM, CDR2 ANQGSEA. CDR3 bases: TGCAGCGTTGATTGGGGCCGGTACAATGAGCAGTTCTTC. Its protein product is CSVDWGRYNEQFF.

The chain uses TRBV6-5 and TRBJ2-7; tentative D call: TRBD1 (6 bases). Germline V gene data show CDR1 as MNHEY and CDR2 as SVGAGI. V dropped 7 bases and J dropped 0 bases, with 13 bases sitting between them. The CDR3 covers 14 residues. CDR3 nucleotide sequence: TGTGCCAGCATGAGACAGGCGACCTCCTACGAGCAGTACTTC. It yields the protein CASMRQATSYEQYF.